This T cell receptor (beta chain) appears in the sequencing data of a study of cytomegalovirus exposure and HLA in healthy donors. This clone was counted a few times. Amplification used 60 Vbeta primers and 13 Jbeta primers. Sequencing used immunoSEQ multiplex PCR; TCRdb keeps in-frame clones, though not all of them. The sample holds 100,000 to 150,000 clones, 74% seen once. J was trimmed by 3 bases and V by 2 bases; bases with no gene match: 3. CDR1 and CDR2 from the germline V gene are MNHEY and SVGAGI. This CDR3 is built from 15 residues. The chain is built from TRBV6-5 and TRBJ1-2; TRBD1 agrees at 10 bases. Source material: PBMCs. The clonotype originates from a woman between 45 and 60 years old in good health and CMV-seropositive. The CDR3 bases are TGTGCCAGCAGTTACGCCGGGACAGGGGACTATGGCTACACCTTC. It encodes CASSYAGTGDYGYTF.